One and the same sample provided the 4 T cell receptor beta chains below, sequenced in a study of T cell responses to AZD1222 COVID-19 vaccine. Clones were read by immunoSEQ multiplex PCR, and TCRdb kept only the in-frame ones, dropping some. This sample has under 200,000 clones; around 90% occur once, and the top ten carry under 2.5%. The sample in question was peripheral blood, obtained on day 0 of AZD1222 vaccination. The receptors were sampled from an adult in good health.

V usage is TRBV30 and J usage is TRBJ1-3; D uncertain. Germline assignment: CDR1 GTSNPN and CDR2 SVGIG (reference sequence). This CDR3 is 14 amino acids long. V lost 0 bases to trimming and J lost 4 bases, with 10 bases between them. The CDR3 protein is CAWSVGGSGNTIYF. CDR3 coding DNA: TGTGCCTGGAGTGTAGGAGGGTCAGGAAACACCATATATTTT.

J is TRBJ2-7 and V is TRBV4-1; a possible D gene is TRBD2 (6 bases). Trimming removed 4 bases at V and 4 bases at J, with 14 bases between. The CDR3 runs 14 residues. Germline assignment: CDR1 MGHRA and CDR2 YSYEKL. In DNA, the CDR3 is TGCGCCAGCAGCCTCAGACTAGATAGTTACGAGCAGTACTTC. Translated: CASSLRLDSYEQYF.

The chain uses TRBV5-4 and TRBJ2-7; possibly TRBD2 for D (6 bases). Germline assignment: CDR1 SGHNT and CDR2 YYREEE (reference sequence). Trimming removed 3 bases from V and 3 bases from J, with 19 bases in between. The CDR3 sequence is 16 residues long. CDR3 bases: TGTGCCAGCAGCTCAGTCCTTTACGGGGGACGCTACGAGCAGTACTTC. Amino acid sequence: CASSSVLYGGRYEQYF.

The chain combines TRBV5-6 with TRBJ1-1; no clear D gene. Trimming removed 1 base at V and 6 bases at J, with 10 bases between. There are 13 residues in the CDR3. Per germline, CDR1 SGHDT and CDR2 YYEEEE. DNA for the CDR3: TGTGCCAGCAGCTTGCCGTCCCAGGCTGAAGCTTTCTTT. As protein: CASSLPSQAEAFF.